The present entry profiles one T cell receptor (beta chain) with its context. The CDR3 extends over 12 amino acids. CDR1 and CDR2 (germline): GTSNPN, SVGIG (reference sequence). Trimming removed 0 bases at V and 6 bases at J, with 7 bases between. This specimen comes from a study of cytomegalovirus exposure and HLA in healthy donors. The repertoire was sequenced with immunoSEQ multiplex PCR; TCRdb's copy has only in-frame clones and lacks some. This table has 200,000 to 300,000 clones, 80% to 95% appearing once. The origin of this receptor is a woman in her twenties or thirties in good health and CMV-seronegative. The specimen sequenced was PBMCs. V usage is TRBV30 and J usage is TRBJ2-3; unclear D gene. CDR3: CAWSVSVDTQYF. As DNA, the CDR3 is TGTGCCTGGAGTGTATCGGTGGATACGCAGTATTTT.